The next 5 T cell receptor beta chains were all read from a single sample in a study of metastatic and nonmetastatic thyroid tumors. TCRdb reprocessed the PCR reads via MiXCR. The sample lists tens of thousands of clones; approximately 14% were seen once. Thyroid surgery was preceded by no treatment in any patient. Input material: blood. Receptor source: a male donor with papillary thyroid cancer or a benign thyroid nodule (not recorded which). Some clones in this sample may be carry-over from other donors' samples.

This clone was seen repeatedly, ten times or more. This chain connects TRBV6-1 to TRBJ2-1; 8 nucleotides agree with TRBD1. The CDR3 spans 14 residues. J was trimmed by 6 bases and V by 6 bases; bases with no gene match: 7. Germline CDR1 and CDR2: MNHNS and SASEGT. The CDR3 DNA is TGTGCCAGCAGCTTATTAACAGGGGGCAATGAGCAGTTCTTC. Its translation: CASSLLTGGNEQFF.

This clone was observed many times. CDR3 in DNA: TGTGCCAGCAGCCCCAGAATGGGCAATGAGCAGTTCTTC. It translates to CASSPRMGNEQFF. J is TRBJ2-1 and V is TRBV4-2; D remains unclear. Trimming cost V 4 bases and J 6 bases, with 10 bases left between them. This CDR3 region has 13 residues. Per the germline V gene, CDR1 is LGHNA and CDR2 is YNFKEQ.

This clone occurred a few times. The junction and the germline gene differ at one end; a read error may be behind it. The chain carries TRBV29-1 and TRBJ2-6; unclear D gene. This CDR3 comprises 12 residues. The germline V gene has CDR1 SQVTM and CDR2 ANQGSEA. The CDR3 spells CIVDVGANVLTF. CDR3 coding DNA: TGCATCGTTGACGTTGGGGCCAACGTCCTGACTTTC. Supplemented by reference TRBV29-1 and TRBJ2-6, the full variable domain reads SAVISQKPSRDICQRGTSLTIQCQVDSQVTMMFWYRQQPGQSLTLIATANQGSEATYESGFVIDKFPISRPNLTFSTLTVSNMSPEDSSIYLCIVDVGANVLTFGAGSRLTVL.

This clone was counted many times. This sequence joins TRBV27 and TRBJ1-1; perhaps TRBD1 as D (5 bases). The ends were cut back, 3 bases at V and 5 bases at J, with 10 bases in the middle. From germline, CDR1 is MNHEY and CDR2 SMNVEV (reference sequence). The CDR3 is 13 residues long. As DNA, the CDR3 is TGTGCCAGCAGTTTGGCAGGGCGGACTGAAGCTTTCTTT. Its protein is CASSLAGRTEAFF.

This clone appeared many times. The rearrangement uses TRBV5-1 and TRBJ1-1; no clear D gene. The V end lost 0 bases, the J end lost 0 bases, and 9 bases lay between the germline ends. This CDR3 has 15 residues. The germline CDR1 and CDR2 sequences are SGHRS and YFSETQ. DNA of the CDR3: TGCGCCAGCAGCTTGGGATCCCTATTGAACACTGAAGCTTTCTTT. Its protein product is CASSLGSLLNTEAFF.